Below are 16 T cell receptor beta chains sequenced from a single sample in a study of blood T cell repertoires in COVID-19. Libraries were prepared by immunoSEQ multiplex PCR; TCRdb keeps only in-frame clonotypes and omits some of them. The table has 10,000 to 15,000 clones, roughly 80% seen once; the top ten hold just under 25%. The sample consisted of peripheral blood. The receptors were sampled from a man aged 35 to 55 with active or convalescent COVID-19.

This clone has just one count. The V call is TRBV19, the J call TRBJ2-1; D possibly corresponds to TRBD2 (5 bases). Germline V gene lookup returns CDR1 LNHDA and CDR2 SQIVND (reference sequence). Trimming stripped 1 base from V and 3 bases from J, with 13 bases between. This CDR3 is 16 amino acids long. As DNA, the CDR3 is TGTGCCAGTAGTATAGTCTCTTCCGGGAACTACAATGAGCAGTTCTTC. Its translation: CASSIVSSGNYNEQFF.

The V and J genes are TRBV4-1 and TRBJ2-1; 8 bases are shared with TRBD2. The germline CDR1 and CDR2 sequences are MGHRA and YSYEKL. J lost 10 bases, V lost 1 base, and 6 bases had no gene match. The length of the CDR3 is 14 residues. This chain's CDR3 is CASSQVLRGGEQFF. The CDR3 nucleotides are TGCGCCAGCAGCCAAGTACTACGGGGGGGAGAGCAGTTCTTC.

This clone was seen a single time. In nucleotides, the CDR3 is TGTGCCACCAGTGATTTAGCGGGGGGCGAGAAGGAAAAACTGTTTTTT. This encodes CATSDLAGGEKEKLFF. V gene TRBV24-1 combines with J gene TRBJ1-4, with D possibly TRBD1 on 6 matching bases. The germline CDR1 and CDR2 sequences are KGHDR and SFDVKD. This CDR3 has 16 residues. The germline V and J ends were trimmed by 1 base and 8 bases, with 16 bases remaining between them.

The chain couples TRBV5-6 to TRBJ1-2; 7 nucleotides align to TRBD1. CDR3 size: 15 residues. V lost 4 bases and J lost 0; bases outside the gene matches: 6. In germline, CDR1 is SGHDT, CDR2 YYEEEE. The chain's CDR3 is CASSPDRVPNYGYTF. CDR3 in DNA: TGTGCCAGCAGCCCTGACAGGGTACCTAACTATGGCTACACCTTC.

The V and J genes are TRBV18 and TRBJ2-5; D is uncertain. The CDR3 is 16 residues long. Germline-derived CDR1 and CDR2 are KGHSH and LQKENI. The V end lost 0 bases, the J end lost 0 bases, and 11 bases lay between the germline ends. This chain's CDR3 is CASSPPGTDNQETQYF. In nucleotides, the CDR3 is TGTGCCAGCTCACCACCGGGTACAGACAACCAAGAGACCCAGTACTTC.

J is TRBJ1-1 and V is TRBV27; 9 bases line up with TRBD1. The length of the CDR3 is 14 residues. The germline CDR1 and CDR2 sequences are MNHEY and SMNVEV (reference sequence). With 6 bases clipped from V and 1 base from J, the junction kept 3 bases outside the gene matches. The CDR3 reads CASSMTGGNTEAFF. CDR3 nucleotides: TGTGCCAGCAGCATGACAGGGGGGAACACTGAAGCTTTCTTT.

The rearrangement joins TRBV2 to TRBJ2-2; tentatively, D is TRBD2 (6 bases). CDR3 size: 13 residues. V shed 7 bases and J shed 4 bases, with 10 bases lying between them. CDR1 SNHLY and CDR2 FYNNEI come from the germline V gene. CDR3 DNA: TGTGCCAGCACCTGGGGAGGCACCGGGGAGCTGTTTTTT. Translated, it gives CASTWGGTGELFF.

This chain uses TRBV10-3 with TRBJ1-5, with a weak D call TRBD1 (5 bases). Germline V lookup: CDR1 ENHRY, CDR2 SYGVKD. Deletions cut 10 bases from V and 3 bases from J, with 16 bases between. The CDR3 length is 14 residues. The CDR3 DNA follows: TGTGCCACCGGTTCCCGACAGAACAATCAGCCCCAGCATTTT. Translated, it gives CATGSRQNNQPQHF.

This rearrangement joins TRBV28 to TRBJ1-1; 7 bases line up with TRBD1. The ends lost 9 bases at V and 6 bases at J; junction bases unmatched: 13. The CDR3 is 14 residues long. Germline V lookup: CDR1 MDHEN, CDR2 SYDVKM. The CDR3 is CASELDRSLPEAFF. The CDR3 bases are TGTGCCAGTGAATTGGACAGGTCCCTTCCTGAAGCTTTCTTT. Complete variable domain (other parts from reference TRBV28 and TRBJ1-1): DVKVTQSSRYLVKRTGEKVFLECVQDMDHENMFWYRQDPGLGLRLIYFSYDVKMKEKGDIPEGYSVSREKKERFSLILESASTNQTSMYLCASELDRSLPEAFFGQGTRLTVV.

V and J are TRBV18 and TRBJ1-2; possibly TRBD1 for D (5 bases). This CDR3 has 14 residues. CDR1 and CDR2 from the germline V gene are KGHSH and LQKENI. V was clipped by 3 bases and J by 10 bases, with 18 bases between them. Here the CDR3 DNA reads TGTGCCAGCTCACCCTCTCAGGGTACCGTGGACTACACCTTC. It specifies CASSPSQGTVDYTF. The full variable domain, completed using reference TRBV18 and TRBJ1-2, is NAGVMQNPRHLVRRRGQEARLRCSPMKGHSHVYWYRQLPEEGLKFMVYLQKENIIDESGMPKERFSAEFPKEGPSILRIQQVVRGDSAAYFCASSPSQGTVDYTFGSGTRLTVV.

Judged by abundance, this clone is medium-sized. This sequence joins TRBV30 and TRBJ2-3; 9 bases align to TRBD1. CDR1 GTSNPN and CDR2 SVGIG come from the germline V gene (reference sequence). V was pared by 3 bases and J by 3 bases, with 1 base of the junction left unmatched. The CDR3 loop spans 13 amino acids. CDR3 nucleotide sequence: TGTGCCTGGAGGGGGACAGGGACAGATACGCAGTATTTT. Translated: CAWRGTGTDTQYF.

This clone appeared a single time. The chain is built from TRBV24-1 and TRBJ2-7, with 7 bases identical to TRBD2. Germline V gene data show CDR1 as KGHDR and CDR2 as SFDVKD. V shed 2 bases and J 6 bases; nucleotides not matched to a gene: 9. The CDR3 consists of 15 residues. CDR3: CATSDSISGGGEQYF. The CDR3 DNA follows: TGTGCCACCAGTGATTCCATATCGGGAGGCGGCGAGCAGTACTTC.

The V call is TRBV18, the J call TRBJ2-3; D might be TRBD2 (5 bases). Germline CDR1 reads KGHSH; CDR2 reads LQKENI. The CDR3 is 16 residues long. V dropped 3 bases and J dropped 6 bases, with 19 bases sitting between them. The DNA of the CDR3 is TGTGCCAGCTCACCTCTCGAAGAGCGGAGTTTGGATACGCAGTATTTT. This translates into CASSPLEERSLDTQYF.

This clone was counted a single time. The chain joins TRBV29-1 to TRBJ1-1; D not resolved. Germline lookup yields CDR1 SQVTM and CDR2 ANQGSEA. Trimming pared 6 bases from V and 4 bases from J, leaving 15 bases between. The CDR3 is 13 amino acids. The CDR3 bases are TGCAGCGTGCATCGCGAGGTCGGCACTGAAGCTTTCTTT. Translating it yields CSVHREVGTEAFF.

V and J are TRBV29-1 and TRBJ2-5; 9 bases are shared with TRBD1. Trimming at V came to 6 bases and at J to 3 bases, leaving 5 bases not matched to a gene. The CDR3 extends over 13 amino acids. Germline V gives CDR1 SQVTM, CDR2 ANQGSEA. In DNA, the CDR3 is TGCAGCGTGGAACGACAGGGGGAAGAGACCCAGTACTTC. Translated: CSVERQGEETQYF.

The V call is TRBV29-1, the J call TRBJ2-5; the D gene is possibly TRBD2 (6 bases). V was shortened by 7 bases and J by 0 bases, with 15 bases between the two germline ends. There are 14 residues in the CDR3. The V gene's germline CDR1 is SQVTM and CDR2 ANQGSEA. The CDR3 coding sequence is TGCAGCGGGGGGGAGCTCACGTACCAAGAGACCCAGTACTTC. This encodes CSGGELTYQETQYF.